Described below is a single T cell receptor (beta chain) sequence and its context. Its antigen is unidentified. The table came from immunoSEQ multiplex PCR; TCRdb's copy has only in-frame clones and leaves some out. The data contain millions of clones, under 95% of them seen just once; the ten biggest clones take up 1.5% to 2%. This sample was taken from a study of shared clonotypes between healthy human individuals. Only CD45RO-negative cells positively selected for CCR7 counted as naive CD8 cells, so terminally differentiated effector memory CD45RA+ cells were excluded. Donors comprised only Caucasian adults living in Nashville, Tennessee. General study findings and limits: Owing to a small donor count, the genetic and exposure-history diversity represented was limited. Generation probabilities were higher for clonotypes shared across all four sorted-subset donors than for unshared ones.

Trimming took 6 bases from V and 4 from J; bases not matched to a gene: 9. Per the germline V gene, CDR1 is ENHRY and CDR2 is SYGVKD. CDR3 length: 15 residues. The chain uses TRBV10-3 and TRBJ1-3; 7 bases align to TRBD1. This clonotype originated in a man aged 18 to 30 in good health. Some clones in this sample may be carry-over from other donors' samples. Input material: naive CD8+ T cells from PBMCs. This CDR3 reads CAISSQGPRGNTIYF. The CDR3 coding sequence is TGTGCCATCAGCTCACAGGGGCCGAGGGGAAACACCATATATTTT.